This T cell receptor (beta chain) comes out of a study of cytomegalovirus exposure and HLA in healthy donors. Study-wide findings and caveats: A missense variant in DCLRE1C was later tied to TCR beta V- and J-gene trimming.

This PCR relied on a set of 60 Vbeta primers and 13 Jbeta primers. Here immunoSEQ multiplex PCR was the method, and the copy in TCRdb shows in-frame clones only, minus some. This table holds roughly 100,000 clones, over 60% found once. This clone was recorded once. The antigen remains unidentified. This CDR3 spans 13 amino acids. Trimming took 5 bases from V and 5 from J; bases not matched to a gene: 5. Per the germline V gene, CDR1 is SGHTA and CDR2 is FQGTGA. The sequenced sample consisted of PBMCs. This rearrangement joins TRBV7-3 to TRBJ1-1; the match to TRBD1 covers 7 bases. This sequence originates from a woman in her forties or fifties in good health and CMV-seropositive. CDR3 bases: TGTGCCAGCAGCCCGACAGGGTATACTGAAGCTTTCTTT. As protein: CASSPTGYTEAFF.